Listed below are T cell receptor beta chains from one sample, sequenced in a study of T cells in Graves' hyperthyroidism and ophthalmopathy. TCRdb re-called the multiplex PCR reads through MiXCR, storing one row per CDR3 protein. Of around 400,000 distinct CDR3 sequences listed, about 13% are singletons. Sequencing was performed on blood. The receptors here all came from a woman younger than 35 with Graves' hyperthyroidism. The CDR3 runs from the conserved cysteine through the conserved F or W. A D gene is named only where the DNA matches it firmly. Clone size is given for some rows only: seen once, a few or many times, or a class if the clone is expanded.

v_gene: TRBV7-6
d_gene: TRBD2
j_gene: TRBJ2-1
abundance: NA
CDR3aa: CASSFGLAGTRDNEQFF
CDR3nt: TGTGCCAGCAGCTTCGGACTAGCGGGGACTAGGGACAATGAGCAGTTCTTC

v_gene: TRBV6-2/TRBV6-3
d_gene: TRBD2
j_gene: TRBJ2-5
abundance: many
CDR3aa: CASRGGGETQYF
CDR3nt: TGTGCCAGCCGGGGGGGCGGGGAGACCCAGTACTTC

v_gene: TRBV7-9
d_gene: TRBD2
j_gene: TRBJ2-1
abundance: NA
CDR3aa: CASSLGLAETYNEQFF
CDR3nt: TGTGCCAGCAGCCTGGGACTAGCGGAAACCTACAATGAGCAGTTCTTC

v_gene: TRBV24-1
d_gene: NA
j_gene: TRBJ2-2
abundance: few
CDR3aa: CATSDLNDPGELFF
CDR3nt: TGTGCCACCAGTGATTTGAACGATCCCGGGGAGCTGTTTTTT

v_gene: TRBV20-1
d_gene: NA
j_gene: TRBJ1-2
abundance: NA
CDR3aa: CSARGLGTTPPGGYTF
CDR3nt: TGCAGTGCTAGAGGTTTAGGGACGACTCCCCCGGGTGGCTACACCTTC

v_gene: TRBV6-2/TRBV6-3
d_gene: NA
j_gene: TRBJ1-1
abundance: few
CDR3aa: CASSYMENTEAFF
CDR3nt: TGTGCCAGCAGTTATATGGAAAACACTGAAGCTTTCTTT

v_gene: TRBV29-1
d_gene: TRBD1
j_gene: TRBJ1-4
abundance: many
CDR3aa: CSVEGTGGESEKLFF
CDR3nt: TGCAGCGTTGAAGGGACAGGGGGCGAGAGTGAAAAACTGTTTTTT

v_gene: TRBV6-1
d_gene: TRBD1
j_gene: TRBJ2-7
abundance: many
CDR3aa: CASTLGTGSFTYEQYF
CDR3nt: TGTGCCAGCACTCTCGGGACAGGTAGCTTCACCTACGAGCAGTACTTC

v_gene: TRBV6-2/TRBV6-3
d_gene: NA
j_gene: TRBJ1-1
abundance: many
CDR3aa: CASSPEGEWNTEAFF
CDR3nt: TGTGCCAGCAGTCCGGAGGGAGAGTGGAACACTGAAGCTTTCTTT

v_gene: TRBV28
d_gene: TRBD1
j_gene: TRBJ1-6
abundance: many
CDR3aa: CASSKTGMNSPLHF
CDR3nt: TGTGCCAGCAGTAAGACAGGGATGAATTCACCCCTCCACTTT

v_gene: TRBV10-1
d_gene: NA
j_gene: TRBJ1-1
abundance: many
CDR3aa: CASSESTSRNTEAFF
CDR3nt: TGCGCCAGCAGTGAGTCGACGTCAAGGAACACTGAAGCTTTCTTT

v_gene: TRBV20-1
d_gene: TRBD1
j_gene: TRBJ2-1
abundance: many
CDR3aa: CSALGDRGSYNEQFF
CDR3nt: TGCAGTGCCCTTGGCGACAGGGGTTCCTACAATGAGCAGTTCTTC

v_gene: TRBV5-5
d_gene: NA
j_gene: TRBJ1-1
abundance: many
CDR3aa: CASSSSGAYGEAFF
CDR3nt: TGTGCCAGCAGCTCTTCAGGGGCCTACGGTGAAGCTTTCTTT

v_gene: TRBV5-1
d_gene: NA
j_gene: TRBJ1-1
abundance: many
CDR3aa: CASSLVVDTEAFF
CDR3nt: TGCGCCAGCAGCTTGGTGGTCGACACTGAAGCTTTCTTT

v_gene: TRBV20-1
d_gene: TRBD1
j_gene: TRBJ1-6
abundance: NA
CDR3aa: CSARPGQSSYNSPLHF
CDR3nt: TGCAGTGCCCGGCCGGGACAGAGCTCCTATAATTCACCCCTCCACTTT

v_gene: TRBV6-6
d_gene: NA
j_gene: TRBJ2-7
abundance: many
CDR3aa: CASSYWGIHEQYF
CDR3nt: TGTGCCAGCAGTTACTGGGGGATCCACGAGCAGTACTTC

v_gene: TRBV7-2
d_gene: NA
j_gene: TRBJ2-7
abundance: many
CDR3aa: CASSLVHYEQYF
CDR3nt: TGTGCCAGCAGCTTAGTACACTACGAGCAGTACTTC

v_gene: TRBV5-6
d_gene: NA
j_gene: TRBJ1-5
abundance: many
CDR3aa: CASSFSSMGNQPQHF
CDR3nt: TGTGCCAGCAGCTTTTCGTCTATGGGGAATCAGCCCCAGCATTTT

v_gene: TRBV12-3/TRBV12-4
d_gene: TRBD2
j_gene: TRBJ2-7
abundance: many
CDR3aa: CASSSAGGSYEQYF
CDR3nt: TGTGCCAGCAGTTCCGCGGGGGGTTCCTACGAGCAGTACTTC

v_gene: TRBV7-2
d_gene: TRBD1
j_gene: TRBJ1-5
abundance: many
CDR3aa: CASSTTGTANQPQHF
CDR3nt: TGTGCCAGCAGCACAACCGGGACAGCTAATCAGCCCCAGCATTTT

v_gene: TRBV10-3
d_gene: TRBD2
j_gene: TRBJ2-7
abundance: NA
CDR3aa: CAISSSGRTYEQYF
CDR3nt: TGTGCCATCAGTTCAAGCGGGAGGACCTACGAGCAGTACTTC

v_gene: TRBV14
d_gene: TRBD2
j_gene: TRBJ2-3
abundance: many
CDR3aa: CASSQLAGNTDTQYF
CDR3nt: TGTGCCAGCAGCCAGCTAGCGGGGAACACAGATACGCAGTATTTT

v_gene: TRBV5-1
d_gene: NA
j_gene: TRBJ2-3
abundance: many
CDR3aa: CASTTWGGVDTQYF
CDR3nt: TGCGCCAGCACCACCTGGGGGGGCGTAGATACGCAGTATTTT

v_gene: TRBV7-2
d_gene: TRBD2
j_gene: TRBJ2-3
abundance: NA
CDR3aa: CASSFSVSGSEDTQYF
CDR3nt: TGTGCCAGCAGCTTCTCGGTAAGCGGGAGTGAGGATACGCAGTATTTT

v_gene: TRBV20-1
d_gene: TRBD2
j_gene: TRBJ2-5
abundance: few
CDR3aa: CSATRLAEGWETQYF
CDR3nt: TGCAGTGCTACCCGACTAGCAGAGGGGTGGGAGACCCAGTACTTC

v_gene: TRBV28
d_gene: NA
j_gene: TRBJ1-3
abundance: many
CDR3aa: CASSWGGGSGNTIYF
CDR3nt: TGTGCCAGCAGTTGGGGGGGGGGGAGTGGAAACACCATATATTTT

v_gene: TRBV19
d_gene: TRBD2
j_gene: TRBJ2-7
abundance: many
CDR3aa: CASSIQAGVGYEQYF
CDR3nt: TGTGCCAGTAGTATCCAAGCGGGAGTCGGGTACGAGCAGTACTTC

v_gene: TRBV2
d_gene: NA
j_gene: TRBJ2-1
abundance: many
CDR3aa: CASRDFSSYNEQFF
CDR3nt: TGTGCCAGCAGGGACTTCAGCTCCTACAATGAGCAGTTCTTC

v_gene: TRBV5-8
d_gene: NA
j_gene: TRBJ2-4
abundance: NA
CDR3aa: CASSFRFSNVQYF
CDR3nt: TGTGCCAGCAGCTTCAGGTTCAGTAACGTTCAGTACTTC

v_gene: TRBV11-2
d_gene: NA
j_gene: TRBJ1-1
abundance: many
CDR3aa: CASSLVRRSEAFF
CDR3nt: TGTGCCAGCAGCTTAGTGAGGAGGAGTGAAGCTTTCTTT

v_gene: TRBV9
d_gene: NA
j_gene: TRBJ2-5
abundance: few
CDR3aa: CASSPYDWEETQYF
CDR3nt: TGTGCCAGCAGCCCCTACGACTGGGAGGAGACCCAGTACTTC

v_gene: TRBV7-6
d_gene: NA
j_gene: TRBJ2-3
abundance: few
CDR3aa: CASSFFPKGGPSTDTQYF
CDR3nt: TGTGCCAGCAGCTTTTTCCCCAAGGGCGGGCCAAGCACAGATACGCAGTATTTT

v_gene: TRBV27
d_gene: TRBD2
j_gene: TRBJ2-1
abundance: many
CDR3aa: CASSFGAGGPINEQFF
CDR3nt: TGTGCCAGCAGTTTTGGTGCGGGAGGGCCGATTAATGAGCAGTTCTTC

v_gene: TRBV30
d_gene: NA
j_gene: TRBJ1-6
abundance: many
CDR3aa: CAWSRPGQNSPLHF
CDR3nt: TGTGCCTGGAGTAGGCCGGGACAAAATTCACCCCTCCACTTT

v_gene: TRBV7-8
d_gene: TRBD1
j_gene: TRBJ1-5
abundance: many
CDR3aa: CASRPGRAGGGKSNQPQHF
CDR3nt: TGTGCCAGCAGACCAGGGCGGGCAGGGGGCGGGAAAAGCAATCAGCCCCAGCATTTT

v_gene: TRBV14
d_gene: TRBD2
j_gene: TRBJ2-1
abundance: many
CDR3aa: CASSLQAGVVNEQFF
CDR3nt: TGTGCCAGCAGCCTCCAAGCGGGAGTAGTCAATGAGCAGTTCTTC

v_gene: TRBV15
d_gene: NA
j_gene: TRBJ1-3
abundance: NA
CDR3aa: CATSSERGPGNTIYF
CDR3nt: TGTGCCACCAGCAGTGAACGGGGGCCTGGAAACACCATATATTTT

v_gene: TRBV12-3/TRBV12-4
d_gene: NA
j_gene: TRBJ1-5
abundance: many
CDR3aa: CASSSLGDNQPQHF
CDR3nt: TGTGCCAGCAGCAGTCTGGGGGATAATCAGCCCCAGCATTTT

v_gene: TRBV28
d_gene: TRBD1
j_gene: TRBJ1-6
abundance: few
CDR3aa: CASRVGSGTGISPLHF
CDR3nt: TGTGCCAGCAGAGTTGGCTCCGGGACAGGGATTTCACCCCTCCACTTT

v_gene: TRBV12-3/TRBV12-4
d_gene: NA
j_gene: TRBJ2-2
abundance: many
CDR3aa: CASRGTANTGELFF
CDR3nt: TGTGCCAGCAGGGGCACCGCGAACACCGGGGAGCTGTTTTTT

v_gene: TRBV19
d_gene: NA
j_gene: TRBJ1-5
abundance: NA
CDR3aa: CASSITGFGEPQHF
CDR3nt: TGTGCCAGTAGTATAACGGGTTTCGGGGAGCCCCAGCATTTT

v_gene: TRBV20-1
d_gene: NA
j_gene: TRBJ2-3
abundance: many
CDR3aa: CSAQQLDTQYF
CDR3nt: TGCAGTGCCCAACAGTTAGATACGCAGTATTTT

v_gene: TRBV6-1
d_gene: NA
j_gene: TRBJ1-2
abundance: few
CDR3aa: CASSQSGRDYGYTF
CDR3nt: TGTGCCAGCAGCCAAAGTGGGAGGGACTATGGCTACACCTTC

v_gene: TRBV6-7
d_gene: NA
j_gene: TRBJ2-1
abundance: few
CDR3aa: CASRVGASYNEQFF
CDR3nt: TGTGCCAGCAGGGTAGGGGCGTCCTACAATGAGCAGTTCTTC

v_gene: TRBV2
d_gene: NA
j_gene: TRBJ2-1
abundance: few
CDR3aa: CASSEFVYNEQFF
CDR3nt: TGTGCCAGCAGTGAGTTTGTCTACAATGAGCAGTTCTTC

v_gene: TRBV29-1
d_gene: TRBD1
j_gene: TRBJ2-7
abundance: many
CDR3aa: CSATGVYEQYF
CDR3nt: TGCAGCGCTACAGGGGTCTACGAGCAGTACTTC